This T cell receptor beta chain originates from a study of blood T cell repertoires in COVID-19. Overall study context: From the United States, Italy and Spain came samples of acute and convalescent COVID-19. Nucleic acid was either cDNA or gDNA, and it came from T cells, B-cell-depleted T cells, or PBMCs.

Patients in Seattle were enrolled during active infection, then followed longitudinally. In the study's own analysis: Amplification with reference gene primers provided the estimates of nucleated cell counts. Assay used: immunoSEQ multiplex PCR; TCRdb lists only in-frame clones, some missing. D and trimming come from the DNA, and the V and J calls and clone size come from that table. Found here are about 28,000 clones, approximately 85% of them singletons; the top ten hold 7% to 9%. The ends were cut back, 7 bases at V and 6 bases at J, with 13 bases in the middle. CDR3 length equals 13 residues. Per germline, CDR1 SGHNT and CDR2 YYREEE (reference sequence).

Sequenced sample: peripheral blood. This clonotype was sampled from a man aged 60 to 75 with COVID-19, enrolled during active disease. This chain uses TRBV5-4 with TRBJ2-2, with D tentatively TRBD2 (5 bases). CDR3 coding DNA: TGTGCCAGCGCCGCCCCCGGGGCCGGGGAGCTGTTTTTT. This translates into CASAAPGAGELFF.